This T cell receptor (beta chain) is from a study of siplizumab effects on memory and regulatory T cells. Study results and caveats: Naive T cells looked more diverse than memory cells and looked like major alloresponse contributors. Proliferating siplizumab-culture Treg suppressive function went unconfirmed.

Trimming stripped 10 bases from V and 1 base from J, with 10 bases between. CDR1 is ENHRY and CDR2 is SYGVKD in the germline V gene. The CDR3 consists of 12 residues. Assay: immunoSEQ multiplex PCR; the TCRdb copy retains only in-frame clones and omits some. The profile covers over 70,000 clones, with over 80% appearing a single time and roughly 15% taken by the ten largest. As concerns this clone: Its target is unknown.

J is TRBJ1-1 and V is TRBV10-3, with D possibly being TRBD1 (6 bases). The receptor's source is a human donor in good health. Sample: CD4+ T cells sorted from blood. CDR3 loop: CATRGPNTEAFF. Written as DNA, the CDR3 is TGTGCCACGCGGGGGCCGAACACTGAAGCTTTCTTT.